Presented here are 27 T cell receptor beta chains from one specimen sequenced in a study of vaccination and CD4 T cells after COVID-19. TCRdb re-derived calls from the PCR reads in MiXCR, one entry per CDR3 protein. The table has around 31,000 distinct CDR3 sequences, about 47% seen once; the top ten hold about 5.6%. Time point defined: late sampling 161 to 241 days after vaccination in a few convalescent patients. Sequenced material: CD4+ T cells from blood, taken about 7 months after SARS-CoV-2 vaccination. Receptors were obtained from a human donor who had recovered from COVID-19.

The chain couples TRBV7-6 to TRBJ1-1; maybe TRBD1 (5 bases). The CDR3 has 16 amino acids. Germline V CDR1 and CDR2: SGHVS, FNYEAQ. Trimming stripped 5 bases from V and 4 bases from J, with 20 bases between. CDR3 in amino acids: CASSPQVEGFSTEAFF. The DNA for the CDR3 is TGTGCCAGCAGCCCTCAGGTAGAGGGGTTTTCCACTGAAGCTTTCTTT.

A single count supports this clonotype. V usage is TRBV7-2 and J usage is TRBJ1-3; 8 bases align to TRBD1. CDR3 size: 16 residues. The germline V gene has CDR1 SGHTA and CDR2 FQGNSA. J was trimmed by 0 bases and V by 5 bases; bases with no gene match: 6. Here the CDR3 DNA reads TGTGCCAGCAGCCGGACAGGGACGGGCTCTGGAAACACCATATATTTT. Translating gives CASSRTGTGSGNTIYF.

The chain recombines TRBV29-1 with TRBJ2-1, with 11 nucleotides matching TRBD2. This CDR3 has 14 amino acids. After removal of 5 bases from V and 3 bases from J, the junction contained 3 bases not matched to a gene. Per the germline V gene, CDR1 is SQVTM and CDR2 is ANQGSEA. DNA of the CDR3: TGCAGCGTTCCGACTAGCGGGAACTACAATGAGCAGTTCTTC. Translating it yields CSVPTSGNYNEQFF.

The V and J genes are TRBV10-3 and TRBJ2-7; 8 nucleotides align to TRBD2. Germline CDR1 reads ENHRY; CDR2 reads SYGVKD. This CDR3 spans 15 amino acids. The J segment lost 6 bases and the V segment lost 3 bases, leaving 10 bases of the junction unmatched. CDR3 nucleotides: TGTGCCATCAGTGAAGTGGGACTAGTGGGTAGCGAGCAGTACTTC. Translation: CAISEVGLVGSEQYF.

In its sample, this clonotype was seen a few times. J is TRBJ2-5 and V is TRBV7-9, with TRBD2 as a possible D gene (6 bases). This CDR3 region has 14 residues. V lost 3 bases, J lost 2 bases, and 10 bases lay in between. Germline V lookup: CDR1 SEHNR, CDR2 FQNEAQ (reference sequence). In DNA form, the CDR3 reads TGTGCCAGCAGCTTCTACCGGGGGCAAGAGACCCAGTACTTC. It encodes CASSFYRGQETQYF.

This clonotype occurred a few times. The rearrangement joins TRBV20-1 to TRBJ2-3; 11 bases align to TRBD2. This CDR3 is 15 amino acids long. Germline V gene lookup returns CDR1 DFQATT and CDR2 SNEGSKA (reference sequence). V lost 5 bases and J lost 8; bases outside the gene matches: 12. Here the CDR3 DNA reads TGCAGTGCTGCCCCTTTAGTAGCGGGAGGGAGTACGCAGTATTTT. It translates to CSAAPLVAGGSTQYF.

This chain links TRBV6-1 with TRBJ1-1; weak D call: TRBD1 (6 bases). Trimming shortened V by 4 bases and J by 7 bases, and 16 bases separated the two germline ends. Germline values: CDR1 MNHNS, CDR2 SASEGT. The CDR3 runs 14 residues. CDR3: CASSVSPGVDEAFF. In DNA form, the CDR3 reads TGTGCCAGCAGTGTTTCACCAGGGGTCGATGAAGCTTTCTTT.

This clonotype was detected a few times. The chain's CDR3 is CATGLSDRNSPLHF. DNA of the CDR3: TGTGCCACCGGTCTTAGCGACAGGAATTCACCCCTCCACTTT. The chain uses TRBV15 and TRBJ1-6; D is possibly TRBD1 (6 bases). This CDR3 is built from 14 residues. Germline V gene data show CDR1 as LNHNV and CDR2 as YYDKDF (reference sequence). V lost 8 bases, J lost 7 bases, and 15 bases lay in between.

The CDR3 region has the DNA TGCAGCGTTGGGGACAGGGGCGAGCAGTACTTC. It codes for CSVGDRGEQYF. The J gene is TRBJ2-7, the V gene TRBV29-1; TRBD1 aligns across 10 bases. CDR3 length: 11 amino acids. V shed 4 bases and J 6 bases; nucleotides not matched to a gene: 0. Germline CDR1 and CDR2: SQVTM and ANQGSEA.

The rearrangement links TRBV19 to TRBJ2-3; TRBD2 agrees at 8 bases. The CDR3 spans 14 residues. Germline V gives CDR1 LNHDA, CDR2 SQIVND (reference sequence). The V gene end was trimmed by 7 bases and the J gene end by 0 bases; junction bases not matched to a gene: 3. The DNA of the CDR3 is TGTGCCAGTAAAGGACTAGCTAGCACAGATACGCAGTATTTT. The encoded protein is CASKGLASTDTQYF.

This clonotype was seen only a few times. The rearrangement joins TRBV6-1 to TRBJ1-1; D might be TRBD1 (6 bases). The CDR3 has 15 residues. The V end lost 5 bases, the J end lost 1 base, and 14 bases lay between the germline ends. CDR1 and CDR2 from the germline V gene are MNHNS and SASEGT. The CDR3 DNA sequence: TGTGCCAGCAGTCCAGCCGACAGGCCGAACACTGAAGCTTTCTTT. This encodes CASSPADRPNTEAFF.

The chain combines TRBV4-3 with TRBJ1-2; 10 bases map to TRBD1. This CDR3 has 15 amino acids. Germline values: CDR1 LGHNA, CDR2 YSLEER. The junction had 6 bases not matched to a gene; V was cut back by 0 bases and J by 8 bases. The CDR3 reads CASSQDLGTGVGYTF. The CDR3 coding sequence is TGCGCCAGCAGCCAAGATCTGGGGACAGGGGTAGGCTACACCTTC.

This chain uses TRBV7-9 with TRBJ2-3; D gene unclear. Germline CDR1 is SEHNR and CDR2 is FQNEAQ (reference sequence). The V end lost 5 bases, the J end lost 1 base, and 7 bases lay between the germline ends. This CDR3 is 13 amino acids long. CDR3 DNA sequence: TGTGCCAGCAGCCCGTCAGGCACAGATACGCAGTATTTT. This encodes CASSPSGTDTQYF.

The V gene is TRBV7-3, the J gene TRBJ2-7; TRBD1 matches at 7 bases. Trimming took 4 bases from V and 3 from J; bases not matched to a gene: 6. Per germline, CDR1 SGHTA and CDR2 FQGTGA. The CDR3 is 14 amino acids. The CDR3, as DNA: TGTGCCAGCAGCTCACAGGGGCAGGGCTACGAGCAGTACTTC. Amino acids: CASSSQGQGYEQYF.

The genes are TRBV5-1 and TRBJ2-3; 9 bases match TRBD2. The CDR3 length is 17 residues. Germline V gene data show CDR1 as SGHRS and CDR2 as YFSETQ. The V and J ends lost 4 bases and 0 bases, in that order; junction bases with no gene match: 9. In nucleotides, the CDR3 is TGCGCCAGCAGCAGTGGTCGGACTAGCGAAAGCACAGATACGCAGTATTTT. Translating it yields CASSSGRTSESTDTQYF.

DNA for the CDR3: TGCAGTGCTCTGGGAGGGCGGGGGCCCACAGATACGCAGTATTTT. Translated, it gives CSALGGRGPTDTQYF. The V call is TRBV20-1, the J call TRBJ2-3, with D possibly TRBD2 on 7 matching bases. V gave up 5 bases and J gave up 2 bases, with 17 bases separating them. The CDR3 spans 15 residues. The germline gives CDR1 DFQATT, CDR2 SNEGSKA (reference sequence).

The chain has TRBV7-3 and TRBJ2-3, with D perhaps TRBD1 or TRBD2 (5 bases each). CDR1 is SGHTA, CDR2 FQGTGA, per germline. The CDR3 consists of 15 residues. With 2 bases removed from V and 4 bases from J, the gap between germline ends came to 13 bases. The CDR3 DNA follows: TGTGCCAGCAGCTTAGAGGGGCCTGGCCCAGATACGCAGTATTTT. This encodes CASSLEGPGPDTQYF.

This clonotype has more than one count but fewer than ten. The chain joins TRBV28 to TRBJ2-7; 8 positions match TRBD2. This CDR3 region has 17 residues. The V gene's germline CDR1 is MDHEN and CDR2 SYDVKM. Losses at the gene ends were 5 bases for V and 1 base for J; bases not matched to a gene: 13. The CDR3 is CASSPFQGTRESYEQYF. The CDR3 bases are TGTGCCAGCAGTCCCTTCCAGGGGACTAGGGAATCCTACGAGCAGTACTTC.

The chain joins TRBV11-3 to TRBJ2-3; D gene uncertain. The V end lost 1 base, the J end lost 1 base, and 6 bases lay between the germline ends. CDR1 and CDR2 (germline): SGHNT, YENEEA. CDR3 length: 14 amino acids. The CDR3 sequence: CASSLAGGTDTQYF. Here the CDR3 DNA reads TGTGCCAGCAGCTTAGCGGGTGGCACAGATACGCAGTATTTT. The entire variable domain, with the rest obtained from reference TRBV11-3 and TRBJ2-3, is as follows: EAGVVQSPRYKIIEKKQPVAFWCNPISGHNTLYWYLQNLGQGPELLIRYENEEAVDDSQLPKDRFSAERLKGVDSTLKIQPAELGDSAVYLCASSLAGGTDTQYFGPGTRLTVL.

CDR3: CASSESLAGSTDTQYF. CDR3 coding DNA: TGCGCCAGCAGCGAATCACTAGCGGGAAGCACAGATACGCAGTATTTT. The rearrangement uses TRBV10-1 and TRBJ2-3, with 10 nucleotides matching TRBD2. The length of the CDR3 is 16 residues. V lost 6 bases, J lost 0 bases, and 6 bases stayed unmatched. The germline V gene has CDR1 WNHNN and CDR2 SYGVQD (reference sequence).

This chain joins TRBV7-2 and TRBJ1-1; D is undetermined. V lost 1 base and J lost 7, with 7 bases in between. This CDR3 spans 12 amino acids. Germline lookup yields CDR1 SGHTA and CDR2 FQGNSA. Here the CDR3 reads CASSLGWGEAFF. The CDR3 DNA sequence: TGTGCCAGCAGCTTAGGCTGGGGTGAAGCTTTCTTT.

The chain links TRBV20-1 to TRBJ2-1; 12 bases agree with TRBD2. The CDR3 contains 17 residues. V shed 4 bases, J shed 0 bases, and the junction held 7 bases outside the gene matches. Germline V CDR1 and CDR2: DFQATT, SNEGSKA (reference sequence). CDR3 DNA: TGCAGTGCTAACAATCCACTAGCGGGAGGCTCCTACAATGAGCAGTTCTTC. The encoded protein is CSANNPLAGGSYNEQFF.

The CDR3 sequence is CASSVNTGELFF. CDR3 in DNA: TGTGCCAGTAGTGTGAACACCGGGGAGCTGTTTTTT. J is TRBJ2-2 and V is TRBV19; D call uncertain. Per the germline V gene, CDR1 is LNHDA and CDR2 is SQIVND (reference sequence). V lost 5 bases to trimming and J lost 1 base, with 2 bases between them. The CDR3 totals 12 residues.

There are a few counts of this clonotype. This chain links TRBV28 with TRBJ2-1; no definite D call. Germline CDR1 MDHEN, CDR2 SYDVKM. The CDR3 runs 14 residues. V lost 7 bases to trimming and J lost 14 bases, with 24 bases between them. The CDR3 loop is CASISPGLVMIKFF. For the CDR3, the DNA is TGTGCCAGCATCAGCCCTGGGTTGGTAATGATAAAGTTCTTC.

This clonotype turned up a few times. The chain uses TRBV20-1 and TRBJ2-4, with 12 bases aligning to TRBD2. The CDR3 spans 16 residues. V was clipped by 6 bases and J by 1 base; unmatched bases: 7. Germline V CDR1 and CDR2: DFQATT, SNEGSKA (reference sequence). The CDR3 sequence is CSADPSGRGAKNIQYF. CDR3 in DNA: TGCAGTGCCGATCCTAGCGGGAGGGGTGCCAAAAACATTCAGTACTTC.

The chain uses TRBV21-1 and TRBJ2-7; TRBD1 is the table's D call, not checked against the DNA. TRBV21-1 is deemed a pseudogene. This CDR3 is built from 12 residues. CDR3 coding DNA: TGTGCCAGCAGCAAAGTCCAGGGCGAGCAGTACTTC. It codes for CASSKVQGEQYF.

By share, this clonotype ranks as medium-sized. The chain uses TRBV6-1 and TRBJ2-7; 8 bases fit TRBD1. Germline CDR1 is MNHNS and CDR2 is SASEGT. J gave up 5 bases and V 7 bases, and 10 bases lay outside the gene matches. CDR3 length: 14 amino acids. The CDR3 nucleotides read TGTGCCAGCAAATTTGGACAGGGTAGCGACGAGCAGTACTTC. Its translation: CASKFGQGSDEQYF.